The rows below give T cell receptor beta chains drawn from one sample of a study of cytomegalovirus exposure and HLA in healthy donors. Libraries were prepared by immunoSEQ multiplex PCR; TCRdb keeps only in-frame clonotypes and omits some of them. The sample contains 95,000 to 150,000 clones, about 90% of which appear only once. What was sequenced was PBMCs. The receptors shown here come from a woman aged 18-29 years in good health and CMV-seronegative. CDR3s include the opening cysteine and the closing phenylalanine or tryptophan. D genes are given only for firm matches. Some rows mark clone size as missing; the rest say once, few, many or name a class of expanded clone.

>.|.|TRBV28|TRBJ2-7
CASSQGRSYEQYF
TGTGCCAGCAGTCAGGGGCGCTCCTACGAGCAGTACTTC
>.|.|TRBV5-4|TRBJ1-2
CASSSDGLYGYTF
TGTGCCAGCAGCTCGGACGGACTCTATGGCTACACCTTC
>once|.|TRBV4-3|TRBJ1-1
CASSQGSGGGTEAFF
TGCGCCAGCAGCCAAGGAAGCGGCGGGGGCACTGAAGCTTTCTTT
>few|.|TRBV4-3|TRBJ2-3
CASSQEIGTGTDTQYF
TGCGCCAGCAGCCAAGAAATCGGTACGGGCACAGATACGCAGTATTTT
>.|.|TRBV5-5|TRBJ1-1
CASSRHENTEAFF
TGTGCCAGCAGCCGACATGAGAACACTGAAGCTTTCTTT
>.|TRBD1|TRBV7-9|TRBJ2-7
CASSLDRGRYEQYF
TGTGCCAGCAGCTTAGACAGGGGTCGCTACGAGCAGTACTTC
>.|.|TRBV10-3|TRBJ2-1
CAISGLPRGEQFF
TGTGCCATCAGTGGACTCCCCAGGGGTGAGCAGTTCTTC
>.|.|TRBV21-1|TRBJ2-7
CASTPTARYEQYF
TGTGCCAGCACCCCAACTGCCCGATACGAGCAGTACTTC
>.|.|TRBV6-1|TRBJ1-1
CASKDYLGAAFF
TGTGCCAGCAAAGACTACCTGGGGGCTGCTTTCTTT
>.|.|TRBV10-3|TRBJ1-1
CAIGQGAMNTEAFF
TGTGCCATTGGGCAAGGGGCCATGAACACTGAAGCTTTCTTT
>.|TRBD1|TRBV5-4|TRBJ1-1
CASSFRDRGSEAFF
TGTGCCAGCAGCTTCCGGGACAGGGGGTCTGAAGCTTTCTTT
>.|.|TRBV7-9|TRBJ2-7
CASSPHTSSYEQYF
TGTGCCAGCAGCCCGCATACTAGCTCCTACGAGCAGTACTTC
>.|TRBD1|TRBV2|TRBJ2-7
CASSQQGSRYEQYF
TGTGCCAGCAGCCAACAGGGGTCCAGGTACGAGCAGTACTTC
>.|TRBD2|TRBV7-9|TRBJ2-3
CASSPGNSGSYTDTQYF
TGTGCCAGCAGCCCTGGCAATAGCGGGAGTTATACAGATACGCAGTATTTT
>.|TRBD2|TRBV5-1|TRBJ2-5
CAIRGQRGNGYF
TGCGCCATCCGAGGACAGCGGGGGAATGGGTACTTC
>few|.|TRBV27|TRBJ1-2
CASSLSGVRANYGYTF
TGTGCCAGCAGTTTATCCGGGGTTAGGGCTAACTATGGCTACACCTTC
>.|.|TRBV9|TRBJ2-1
CASSVGNRVNEQFF
TGTGCCAGCAGCGTAGGGAACAGGGTCAATGAGCAGTTCTTC
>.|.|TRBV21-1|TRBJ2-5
CASALKTSGRPQETQYF
TGTGCCTCAGCGTTAAAAACTAGCGGGAGGCCTCAAGAGACCCAGTACTTC
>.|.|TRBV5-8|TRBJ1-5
CASEGIKPQHF
TGTGCCTCCGAGGGAATCAAGCCCCAGCATTTT
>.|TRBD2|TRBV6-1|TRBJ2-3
CASRPGTSNTDTQYF
TGTGCCAGCAGGCCCGGGACTAGCAACACAGATACGCAGTATTTT
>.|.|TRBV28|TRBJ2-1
CASSPSGEYNEQFF
TGTGCCAGCAGTCCGTCCGGAGAGTACAATGAGCAGTTCTTC
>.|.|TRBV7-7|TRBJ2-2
CASSLIQNTGELFF
TGTGCTAGCAGCTTAATTCAGAACACCGGGGAGCTGTTTTTT
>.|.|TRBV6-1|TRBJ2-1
CASSEGEGDYNEQFF
TGTGCCAGCAGTGAAGGTGAAGGGGACTACAATGAGCAGTTCTTC
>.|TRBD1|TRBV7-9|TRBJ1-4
CASSRSDRGANEKLFF
TGTGCCAGCAGCCGCAGCGACAGGGGAGCTAATGAAAAACTGTTTTTT
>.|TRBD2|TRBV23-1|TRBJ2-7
CASSQFMREAGIYEQYF
TGCGCCAGCAGTCAGTTTATGAGGGAAGCGGGGATATACGAGCAGTACTTC
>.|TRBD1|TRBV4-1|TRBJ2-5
CASSHGQGAGETQYF
TGCGCCAGCAGCCATGGACAGGGGGCAGGAGAGACCCAGTACTTC
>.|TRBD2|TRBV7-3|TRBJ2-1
CASSFGGEPYNEQFF
TGTGCCAGCAGCTTTGGGGGGGAGCCATACAATGAGCAGTTCTTC
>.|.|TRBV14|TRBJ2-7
CASSRTVVVREQYF
TGTGCCAGCAGCCGGACAGTAGTGGTGCGCGAGCAGTACTTC
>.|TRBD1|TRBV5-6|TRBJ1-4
CASSPGQTRSATNEKLFF
TGTGCCAGCAGCCCGGGACAGACAAGAAGCGCAACTAATGAAAAACTGTTTTTT
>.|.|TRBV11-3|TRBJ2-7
CASSIQGAYEQYF
TGTGCCAGCAGCATCCAGGGTGCCTACGAGCAGTACTTC
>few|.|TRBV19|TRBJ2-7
CASSMAPVQGVFKDEQYF
TGTGCCAGTAGTATGGCCCCGGTCCAAGGGGTTTTTAAGGACGAGCAGTACTTC
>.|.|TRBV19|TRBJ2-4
CASSIGAGELINIQYF
TGTGCCAGTAGTATCGGGGCAGGGGAGTTAATAAACATTCAGTACTTC
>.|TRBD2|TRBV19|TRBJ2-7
CASSITRGIGGRADEQYF
TGTGCCAGTAGCATCACACGGGGAATAGGCGGGAGGGCAGACGAGCAGTACTTC